This is a list of T cell receptor beta chains from one sample in a study of identifying expanded T cells in peripheral blood. Using immunoSEQ multiplex PCR, the repertoire was profiled, and TCRdb retains in-frame clones only, with some absent. This sample has under 110,000 clones, with about 83% found just once. Sequenced input: blood. The origin of the receptors is a person aged 18 to 75 in good health. Each CDR3 is given with its conserved first and last residue. A D gene is named only where the DNA matches it firmly.

V: TRBV15
length: 14
D: .
CDR3: CATSRDRASYEQYF

V: TRBV4-3
length: 18
D: TRBD2
CDR3: CASSQDWAVAGGHNEQFF

V: TRBV5-1
length: 14
D: .
CDR3: CASSAGLSTDTQYF

V: TRBV27
length: 14
D: .
CDR3: CASSLSASNQPQHF

V: TRBV29-1
length: 10
D: .
CDR3: CSVVQGKLFF

V: TRBV30
length: 15
D: TRBD1
CDR3: CAYYARDRVSYEQYF

V: TRBV29-1
length: 16
D: TRBD2
CDR3: CSVSALAGGSYNEQFF

V: TRBV18
length: 14
D: .
CDR3: CASSLTRGEETQYF

V: TRBV11-3
length: 15
D: TRBD2
CDR3: CASSLQAGGADTQYF

V: TRBV6-5
length: 15
D: .
CDR3: CASSRDGASSYEQYF

V: TRBV10-2
length: 16
D: TRBD1
CDR3: CASSESQGADTGELFF

V: TRBV9
length: 15
D: TRBD1
CDR3: CASSPRTGGNSPLHF

V: TRBV4-2
length: 20
D: TRBD1
CDR3: CASRSLGPGQALTTNEKLFF

V: TRBV6-5
length: 13
D: .
CDR3: CASSYVGSTEAFF

V: TRBV6-1
length: 15
D: .
CDR3: CASSLLYYSNQPQHF

V: TRBV13
length: 16
D: TRBD2
CDR3: CASSLGASGTNNEQFF

V: TRBV7-2
length: 16
D: .
CDR3: CASSLGTPDRNYEQYF

V: TRBV19
length: 13
D: .
CDR3: CASRTSTPTEAFF

V: TRBV29-1
length: 11
D: .
CDR3: CSVLLIGEQYF

V: TRBV10-3
length: 12
D: .
CDR3: CAISTDRTEAFF

V: TRBV29-1
length: 15
D: .
CDR3: CSVDSGWAMNTEAFF

V: TRBV14
length: 15
D: .
CDR3: CASSQGGAGNYEQYF

V: TRBV7-2
length: 16
D: .
CDR3: CASSPTGTVGTGELFF

V: TRBV18
length: 13
D: .
CDR3: CASSPGGKETQYF

V: TRBV19
length: 14
D: .
CDR3: CASSIVRGTDTQYF

V: TRBV28
length: 13
D: .
CDR3: CASSFRGNTEAFF

V: TRBV7-2
length: 14
D: .
CDR3: CASSLEVTPEKLFF

V: TRBV7-9
length: 11
D: .
CDR3: CASSSHYGYTF

V: TRBV6-5
length: 13
D: .
CDR3: CASRNTGQYEQYF

V: TRBV5-5
length: 17
D: .
CDR3: CASSFNSGRTDGKTQYF

V: TRBV5-5
length: 14
D: .
CDR3: CASSFQGGDQPQHF

V: TRBV5-6
length: 15
D: .
CDR3: CASSFTTRGTDTQYF

V: TRBV7-2
length: 13
D: .
CDR3: CASSSKVNTEAFF

V: TRBV7-7
length: 13
D: .
CDR3: CASSRLREGEQYF

V: TRBV7-8
length: 17
D: .
CDR3: CASSLGTGKPSYNEQFF

V: TRBV19
length: 13
D: TRBD2
CDR3: CASSIPGGETQYF

V: TRBV5-1
length: 14
D: TRBD2
CDR3: CASSLTSGGYEQYF

V: TRBV9
length: 16
D: .
CDR3: CASSAQFQANTGELFF

V: TRBV7-9
length: 17
D: TRBD1
CDR3: CASTLDGTARNTGELFF

V: TRBV5-4
length: 16
D: TRBD1
CDR3: CASSSRTGGQQETQYF

V: TRBV7-6
length: 14
D: .
CDR3: CASSPGVGTGELFF

V: TRBV7-2
length: 14
D: TRBD2
CDR3: CASSSQAGTNEQFF

V: TRBV5-1
length: 14
D: .
CDR3: CASSSGSGEETQYF

V: TRBV2
length: 14
D: .
CDR3: CASSEGRALYGYTF